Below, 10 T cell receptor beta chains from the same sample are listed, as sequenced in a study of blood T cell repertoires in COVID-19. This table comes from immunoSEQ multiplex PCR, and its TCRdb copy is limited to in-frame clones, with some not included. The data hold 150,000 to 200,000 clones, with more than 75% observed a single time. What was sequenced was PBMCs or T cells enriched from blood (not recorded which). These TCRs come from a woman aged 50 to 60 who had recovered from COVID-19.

The CDR3 DNA reads as TGTGCCAGCAGCTCCGGCGCCGGGACAGGGGGCAGGGATGAGCAGTTCTTC. It translates to CASSSGAGTGGRDEQFF. The V gene is TRBV11-2, the J gene TRBJ2-1; 12 bases match TRBD1. CDR3 size: 17 residues. V dropped 4 bases and J dropped 8; count of bases not matched to a gene: 12. Germline lookup yields CDR1 SGHAT and CDR2 FQNNGV.

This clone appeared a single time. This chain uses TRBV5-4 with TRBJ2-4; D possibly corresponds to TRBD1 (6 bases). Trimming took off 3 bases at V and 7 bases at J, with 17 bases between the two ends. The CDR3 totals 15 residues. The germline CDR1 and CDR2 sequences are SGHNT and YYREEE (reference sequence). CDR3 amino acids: CASSSNRAPGNIQYF. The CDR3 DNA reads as TGTGCCAGCAGCTCCAACAGGGCCCCAGGGAACATTCAGTACTTC.

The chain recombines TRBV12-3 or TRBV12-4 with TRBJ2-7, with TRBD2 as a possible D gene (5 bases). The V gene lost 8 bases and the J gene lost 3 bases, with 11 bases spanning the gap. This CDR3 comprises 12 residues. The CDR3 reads CASGSGSYEQYF. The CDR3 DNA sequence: TGTGCCAGCGGCTCGGGGAGCTACGAGCAGTACTTC.

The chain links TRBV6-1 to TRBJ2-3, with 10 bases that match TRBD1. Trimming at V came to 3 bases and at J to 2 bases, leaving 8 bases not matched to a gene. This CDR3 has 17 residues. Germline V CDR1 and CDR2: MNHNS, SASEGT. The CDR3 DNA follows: TGTGCCAGCAGTGACATCGGGACAGGGGACCCCACAGATACGCAGTATTTT. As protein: CASSDIGTGDPTDTQYF.

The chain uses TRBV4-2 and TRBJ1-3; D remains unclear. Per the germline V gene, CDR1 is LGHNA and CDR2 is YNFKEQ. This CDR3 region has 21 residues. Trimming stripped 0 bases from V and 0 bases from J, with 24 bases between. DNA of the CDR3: TGTGCCAGCAGCCAAGACTTAGGCCCGAACAGCTTCTTAGACTCTGGAAACACCATATATTTT. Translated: CASSQDLGPNSFLDSGNTIYF.

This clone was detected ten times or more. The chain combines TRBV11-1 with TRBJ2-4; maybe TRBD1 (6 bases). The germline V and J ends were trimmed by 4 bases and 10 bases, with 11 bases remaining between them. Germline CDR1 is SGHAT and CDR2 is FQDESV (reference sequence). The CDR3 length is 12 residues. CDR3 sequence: CASSSRGFIQYF. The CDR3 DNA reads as TGTGCCAGCAGCTCCAGGGGTTTTATTCAGTACTTC.

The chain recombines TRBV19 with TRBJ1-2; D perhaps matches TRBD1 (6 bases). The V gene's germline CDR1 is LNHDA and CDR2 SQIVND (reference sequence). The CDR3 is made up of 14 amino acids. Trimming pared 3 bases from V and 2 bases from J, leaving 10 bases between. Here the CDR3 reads CASSIGRGNYGYTF. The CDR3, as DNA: TGTGCCAGTAGTATTGGCAGGGGAAACTATGGCTACACCTTC.

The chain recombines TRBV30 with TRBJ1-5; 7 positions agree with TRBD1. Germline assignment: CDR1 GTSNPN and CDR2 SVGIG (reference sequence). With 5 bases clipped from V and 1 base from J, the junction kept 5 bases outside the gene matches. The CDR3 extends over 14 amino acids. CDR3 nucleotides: TGTGCCTGGGCCGCGGGACAGAGCAATCAGCCCCAGCATTTT. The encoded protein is CAWAAGQSNQPQHF.

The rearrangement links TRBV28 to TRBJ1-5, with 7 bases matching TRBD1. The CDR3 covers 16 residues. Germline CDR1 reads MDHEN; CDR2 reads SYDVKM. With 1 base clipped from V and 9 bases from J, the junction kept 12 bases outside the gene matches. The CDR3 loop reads CASSLYHRGRPGPQHF. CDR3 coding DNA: TGTGCCAGCAGTTTATACCACAGGGGCCGCCCTGGGCCCCAGCATTTT.

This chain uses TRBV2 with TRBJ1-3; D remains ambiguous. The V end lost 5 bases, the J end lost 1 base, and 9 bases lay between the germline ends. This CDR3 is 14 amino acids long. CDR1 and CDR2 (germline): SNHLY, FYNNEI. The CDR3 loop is CASSREGSGNTIYF. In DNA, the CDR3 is TGTGCCAGCAGTCGGGAGGGATCTGGAAACACCATATATTTT.